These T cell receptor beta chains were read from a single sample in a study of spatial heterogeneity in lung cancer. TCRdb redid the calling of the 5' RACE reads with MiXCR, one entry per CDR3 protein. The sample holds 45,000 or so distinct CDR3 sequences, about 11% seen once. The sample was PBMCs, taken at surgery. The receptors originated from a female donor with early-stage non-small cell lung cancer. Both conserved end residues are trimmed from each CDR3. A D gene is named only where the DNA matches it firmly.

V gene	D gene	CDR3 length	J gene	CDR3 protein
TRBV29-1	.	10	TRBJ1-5	SVQGRDQPQH
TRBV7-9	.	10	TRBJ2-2	ASSADTGELF
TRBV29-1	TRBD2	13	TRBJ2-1	SVSKVAGVRYEQF
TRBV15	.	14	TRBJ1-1	ATSRAPTGPNTEAF
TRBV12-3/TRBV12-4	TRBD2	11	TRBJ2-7	ASSLGGGGEQY
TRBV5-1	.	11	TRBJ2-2	ASKITGPGELF
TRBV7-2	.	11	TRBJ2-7	ASSPLLGDEQY
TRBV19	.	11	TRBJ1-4	ASQTAPHEKLF
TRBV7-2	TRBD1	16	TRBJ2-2	ASSLVVPQGANTGELF
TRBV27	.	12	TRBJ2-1	ASSLSTGHSEQF
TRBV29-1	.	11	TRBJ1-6	SVGENTGSPLH